This TCR beta chain emerged from a study of OX40 agonist ivuxolimab in advanced cancers. Here immunoSEQ multiplex PCR was the method, and the copy in TCRdb shows in-frame clones only, minus some. Counted here are more than 65,000 clones, 70% to 85% occurring once; the ten biggest clones make up about 1.1%. As for this clone: Its antigen remains unknown.

This CDR3 is 13 amino acids long. V was clipped by 1 base and J by 9 bases, with 7 bases between them. Germline V lookup: CDR1 SGHTA, CDR2 FQGNSA. Whole-study results and caveats: CD8+ T cells showed, on average, more clonal expansion than CD4+ cells. Certain nonresponders additionally had low normalized T-cell clonal expansion. Partial responders receiving 0.1-3.0 mg/kg showed among the lowest clonal expansion.

Sequenced here: CD4+ or CD8+ T cells sorted from blood, sampled in a trial of the OX40 agonist ivuxolimab. The TCR comes from an adult with an advanced solid tumor such as melanoma, head and neck, liver or kidney cancer. V and J are TRBV7-2 and TRBJ1-6; unclear D gene. CDR3 bases: TGTGCCAGCAGCTTAGTCTGGGGTTCACCCCTCCACTTT. Protein product: CASSLVWGSPLHF. Full variable domain (outside the CDR3, taken from reference TRBV7-2 and TRBJ1-6): GAGVSQSPSNKVTEKGKDVELRCDPISGHTALYWYRQSLGQGLEFLIYFQGNSAPDKSGLPSDRFSAERTGGSVSTLTIQRTQQEDSAVYLCASSLVWGSPLHFGNGTRLTVT.